This T cell receptor (beta chain) was sequenced for a study of blood T cell repertoires in COVID-19 (dated by TCRdb to the early 2020s). Broadly, across the study: Samples covering the acute and convalescent phases of COVID-19 were provided by collaborators in the United States, Italy and Spain. The prospective study material was composed of cDNA or gDNA derived from T cells, B-cell-depleted T cells, or PBMCs. Deeply sampled blood TCRbeta repertoires from subjects exposed to, actively infected with, or recovered from COVID-19 were included in the dataset. The repertoires were released in a freely available public database meant as a resource for research on the immune response to SARS-CoV-2. The samples were drawn from the first 160 participants of the ongoing ImmuneRACE study and from 1,254 subjects provided by 6 global collaborators. A de-identified subject ID, COVID-19 status, age in years and sex were almost always included in the sample metadata. Where available, HLA class I and class II types were obtained from metadata supplied by the sample provider rather than from assay-based typing. Findings and caveats that apply to the study as a whole: How much clinical and demographic metadata was included differed by source and by participant, and the metadata was provided uncurated.

Of note for this clone: There is no known antigen for this receptor. It has no much larger one-base neighbor in the sample; base qualities were not kept.

The immunoSEQ Assay, a bias-controlled multiplex PCR, was used to amplify TCRbeta CDR3 regions from genomic DNA. The paper's processing steps were these. Within the assay, amplification of reference gene primers was used to estimate how many nucleated cells each sample contained. To quantify the absolute abundance of each unique TCRbeta CDR3 rearrangement, sequence reads were collapsed and filtered. For each sample, productive Simpson clonality was calculated by taking the square root of Simpson's diversity index across productive rearrangements. What TCRdb holds here is the immuneACCESS table cut down to in-frame rearrangements. Part of the clones is not present; checked against another copy, under half of the missing clones reflect an unresolved V gene, and the others are unexplained. Clone size and V and J calls were adopted from that table, with D and trimming inferred from the DNA. The sample table shows over 100,000 clones, and approximately 91% are seen once. The leading ten clones occupy approximately 5% of the sample.

CDR1 and CDR2 (LNHDA, SQIVND) derive from the germline V gene (reference sequence). Unmatched junction bases come to 4, with V trimmed by 8 bases and J by 3 bases. CDR3 length: 13 amino acids, cysteine to phenylalanine. The entry retains the CDR3 DNA only, 39 bases that are in frame from base 1. The collaborating institutions used their own protocols to collect whole blood in K2EDTA tubes. For TCRbeta analysis, collaborators shipped samples as frozen whole blood, isolated PBMCs, or DNA extracted from either of those sample types. This receptor was taken from a human donor in a cohort sampled during active COVID-19. This chain is built from TRBV19 and TRBJ2-3; TRBD1 aligns with 8 central bases. What was sequenced was peripheral blood. The nucleotide sequence is given as TGTGCCAGTCGGACAGGGCAGACAGATACGCAGTATTTT. It codes for CASRTGQTDTQYF.